The clone carrying this T cell receptor (beta chain) was seen only once. This specimen belongs to a study of cytotoxic CD8 clonotypes in ibrutinib-treated CLL. Using immunoSEQ multiplex PCR, the repertoire was profiled, and TCRdb retains in-frame clones only, with some absent. The sample has about 130,000 clones; 75% to 90% are singletons. J lost 6 bases, V lost 0 bases, and 7 bases had no gene match. CDR3 length: 15 residues. Looked up from germline, CDR1 is LNHNV and CDR2 is YYDKDF (reference sequence). The chain has TRBV15 and TRBJ1-2; 7 bases are a match to TRBD1. The sequences come from PBMCs, collected after 24 months of ibrutinib treatment. The receptor was derived from a human donor with chronic lymphocytic leukemia. CDR3 protein: CATSRDLPGGNGYTF. The CDR3 region has the DNA TGTGCCACCAGCAGAGATCTCCCAGGGGGAAATGGCTACACCTTC.